The clone carrying this T cell receptor (beta chain) was seen just once. Its antigen remains unknown. Each replicate PCR on the sorted subsets used about 0.2 ug DNA (around 30,000 T cell genomes). Original handling: With immunoSEQ giving junction-only sequences and no quality scores, filtering differed. Profiled with immunoSEQ multiplex PCR; TCRdb holds only in-frame clones, not every one. From that table come the V and J calls and clone size; the DNA was used to work out D and trimming. The data show about 2 million clones, about 95% seen once. The source of the sample is a study of shared clonotypes between healthy human individuals. Terminally differentiated effector memory CD45RA+ cells were excluded by CCR7 positive selection of CD45RO-negative cells. Whole-study findings and limits: With several donors compared, 5% to 5.5% of naive CD4 clonotypes were shared.

The receptor comes from a man younger than 35 in good health. Material: naive CD8+ T cells sorted from blood.

This CDR3 reads CASSYSTDAGGGYTF. The DNA for the CDR3 is TGTGCCAGCAGTTACTCGACCGATGCGGGGGGAGGCTACACCTTC. The chain has TRBV6-5 and TRBJ1-2; D possibly corresponds to TRBD1 (5 bases). V was cut by 0 bases and J by 8 bases, with 16 bases left in between. The V gene's germline CDR1 is MNHEY and CDR2 SVGAGI. The CDR3 has 15 residues.